This T cell receptor (beta chain) originates from a study of graft-versus-host responses after intestinal transplantation. Study-level information: All recipients were transplanted with multivisceral, liver-intestinal, or isolated intestinal grafts.

Comments on this clone: The target antigen is unknown.

Broader study findings: Detection of GvH clones occurred in recipient marrow, and some had their first appearance in ileum or blood.

Clones were read by immunoSEQ multiplex PCR, and TCRdb kept only the in-frame ones, dropping some. The sample has about 77,000 clones; 92% are singletons. V was clipped by 3 bases and J by 4 bases, with 7 bases between them. The germline CDR1 and CDR2 sequences are SQVTM and ANQGSEA. The length of the CDR3 is 11 residues. The specimen comprised PBMCs, sampled 98 days after intestinal transplantation. This TCR was recovered from a human patient who received an intestinal transplant, so some T cells may come from the graft donor. V is TRBV29-1 and J is TRBJ2-7; no firm D call. CDR3 DNA: TGCAGCGTTGAGGAGTTTTACGAGCAGTACTTC. Translating gives CSVEEFYEQYF.